Shown below are 31 T cell receptor beta chains from a single sample sequenced in a study of Ad26.COV2.S vaccination and SARS-CoV-2 variants. The protocol was immunoSEQ multiplex PCR, while the TCRdb copy is restricted to in-frame clones and leaves out a portion. The sample consists of roughly 350,000 clones, around 90% of them appearing once. Noted treatment: roughly 20 received Ad26.COV2.S at low or high dose, single or two shots; 5 received placebo; per-sample allocation not given. All samples were drawn on day 63, counting from the first vaccine or placebo injection. The sequencing here drew on peripheral blood, taken in a trial of Ad26.COV2.S vaccine versus placebo. The receptors were gathered from a person between 18 and 59 years old who received the Ad26.COV2.S COVID-19 vaccine or a placebo.

The CDR3 nucleotides are TGTGCCAGCAGCTCGGAGGGGGAGTTCGACGAGCAGTACTTC. This sequence encodes CASSSEGEFDEQYF. The chain carries TRBV11-3 and TRBJ2-7; D possibly uses TRBD1 or TRBD2 (6 bases each). Trimming took off 4 bases at V and 5 bases at J, with 15 bases between the two ends. Germline V lookup: CDR1 SGHNT, CDR2 YENEEA. This CDR3 is 14 amino acids long.

The rearrangement uses TRBV7-3 and TRBJ2-1; 8 bases map to TRBD2. The CDR3 runs 13 residues. In germline, CDR1 is SGHTA, CDR2 FQGTGA. J gave up 7 bases and V 3 bases, and 2 bases lay outside the gene matches. In nucleotides, the CDR3 is TGTGCCAGCAGCTTCACGGGGGGGAATGAGCAGTTCTTC. Protein product: CASSFTGGNEQFF.

The chain links TRBV30 to TRBJ1-2; 7 nucleotides match TRBD1. Looked up from germline, CDR1 is GTSNPN and CDR2 is SVGIG (reference sequence). After removal of 3 bases from V and 4 bases from J, the junction contained 5 bases not matched to a gene. The CDR3 length is 13 residues. CDR3 in amino acids: CAWRWDSPYGYTF. CDR3 in DNA: TGTGCCTGGAGATGGGACAGCCCCTATGGCTACACCTTC.

The DNA for the CDR3 is TGTGCCAGCAGCACCGCCTACGAGCAGTACTTC. Its translation: CASSTAYEQYF. The chain combines TRBV7-9 with TRBJ2-7; D ambiguous. The CDR3 sequence is 11 residues long. Looked up from germline, CDR1 is SEHNR and CDR2 is FQNEAQ (reference sequence). Deletions cut 5 bases from V and 2 bases from J, with 4 bases between.

The chain links TRBV13 to TRBJ2-6; the D gene is possibly TRBD2 (6 bases). The ends were cut back, 2 bases at V and 4 bases at J, with 30 bases in the middle. CDR3 length: 22 residues. The germline V gene has CDR1 PRHDT and CDR2 FYEKMQ (reference sequence). CDR3 sequence: CASSLIREGGTTTIMGANVLTF. The CDR3, as DNA: TGTGCCAGCAGCTTAATTCGTGAGGGAGGCACCACGACGATCATGGGGGCCAACGTCCTGACTTTC.

CDR3 DNA: TGTGCCAGCAGCCCACTAGCGGGAAGCACAGATACGCAGTATTTT. Its protein is CASSPLAGSTDTQYF. The chain combines TRBV11-2 with TRBJ2-3; 10 positions match TRBD2. Germline loops: CDR1 SGHAT, CDR2 FQNNGV. V lost 5 bases, J lost 0 bases, and 2 bases stayed unmatched. The CDR3 runs to 15 residues.

The chain employs TRBV27 and TRBJ2-7; weak D call: TRBD1 (6 bases). The germline V and J ends were trimmed by 5 bases and 1 base, with 15 bases remaining between them. Looked up from germline, CDR1 is MNHEY and CDR2 is SMNVEV (reference sequence). The CDR3 extends over 15 amino acids. For the CDR3, the DNA is TGTGCCAGCAGTATGAAGGGGGTTCCATCCTACGAGCAGTACTTC. Encoded protein: CASSMKGVPSYEQYF.

The chain uses TRBV6-5 and TRBJ1-6; unclear D gene. Germline CDR1 reads MNHEY; CDR2 reads SVGAGI. Trimming removed 4 bases from V and 0 bases from J, with 10 bases in between. CDR3 size: 16 residues. DNA for the CDR3: TGTGCCAGCAGTTCCTCATCGAGCTCCTATAATTCACCCCTCCACTTT. It yields the protein CASSSSSSSYNSPLHF.

By proportion, this clone is medium-sized. The V and J genes are TRBV27 and TRBJ2-7; TRBD1 matches 8 bases. Germline V gene sequence: CDR1 MNHEY, CDR2 SMNVEV (reference sequence). J was trimmed by 7 bases and V by 5 bases; bases with no gene match: 4. The CDR3 loop spans 12 amino acids. The CDR3 spells CASSMTGVEQYF. The CDR3 coding sequence is TGTGCCAGCAGTATGACAGGGGTTGAGCAGTACTTC.

The chain joins TRBV7-2 to TRBJ1-2; D not resolved. Trimming cost V 6 bases and J 6 bases, with 17 bases left between them. Germline V gene lookup returns CDR1 SGHTA and CDR2 FQGNSA. The CDR3 is 14 amino acids. CDR3 in amino acids: CASSPAGLWDGYTF. The CDR3 DNA is TGTGCCAGCAGTCCGGCCGGCCTCTGGGATGGCTACACCTTC.

V is TRBV6-5 and J is TRBJ2-7; D might be TRBD1 (6 bases). In germline, CDR1 is MNHEY, CDR2 SVGAGI. The CDR3 runs 14 residues. Trimming stripped 2 bases from V and 5 bases from J, with 13 bases between. In DNA form, the CDR3 reads TGTGCCAGCAGTTACAGACAGGCCTTGGACGAGCAGTACTTC. It specifies CASSYRQALDEQYF.

V is TRBV6-5 and J is TRBJ2-1, with TRBD2 matching 11 bases. J gave up 4 bases and V 6 bases, and 5 bases lay outside the gene matches. Germline CDR1 is MNHEY and CDR2 is SVGAGI. The CDR3 has 15 amino acids. Here the CDR3 DNA reads TGTGCCAGCAGGGATGGGACTAGCGGATACAATGAGCAGTTCTTC. Its translation is CASRDGTSGYNEQFF.

The CDR3 DNA is TGTGCCAGTGTTGGCAGACTAGCACTCTACGAGCAGTACTTC. This sequence encodes CASVGRLALYEQYF. The chain couples TRBV28 to TRBJ2-7; 7 bases align to TRBD2. The CDR3 length is 14 residues. V dropped 9 bases and J dropped 3; count of bases not matched to a gene: 11. In germline, CDR1 is MDHEN, CDR2 SYDVKM.

The V and J genes are TRBV6-2 or TRBV6-3 and TRBJ2-7, with 8 bases that match TRBD1. J gave up 5 bases and V 6 bases, and 6 bases lay outside the gene matches. The CDR3 extends over 13 amino acids. Per the germline V gene, CDR1 is MNHEY and CDR2 is SVGEGT. The DNA of the CDR3 is TGTGCCAGCAGCCGACAGGGGTCCAACGAGCAGTACTTC. Amino acids: CASSRQGSNEQYF.

The chain recombines TRBV6-2 or TRBV6-3 with TRBJ2-7; a possible D gene is TRBD2 (6 bases). The CDR3 is made up of 13 amino acids. Germline loops: CDR1 MNHEY, CDR2 SVGEGT. The V end lost 5 bases, the J end lost 0 bases, and 8 bases lay between the germline ends. CDR3 loop: CASSGGSSYEQYF. The CDR3, as DNA: TGTGCCAGCAGTGGAGGGAGCTCCTACGAGCAGTACTTC.

The CDR3 here is CSVLSPQGLGNEKLFF. CDR3 sequence (DNA): TGCAGCGTTCTTTCACCTCAGGGTTTAGGTAATGAAAAACTGTTTTTT. The J gene is TRBJ1-4, the V gene TRBV29-1, with D possibly matching TRBD1 (5 bases). Germline CDR1 is SQVTM and CDR2 is ANQGSEA. This CDR3 region has 16 residues. Trimming shortened V by 5 bases and J by 4 bases, and 20 bases separated the two germline ends.

The rearrangement uses TRBV19 and TRBJ1-5, with a tentative D call TRBD1 (5 bases). Germline CDR1 is LNHDA and CDR2 is SQIVND (reference sequence). Trimming stripped 7 bases from V and 2 bases from J, with 15 bases between. The CDR3 length is 15 residues. CDR3 region: CASTKAGVGNQPQHF. The CDR3 DNA is TGTGCCAGTACCAAAGCGGGGGTTGGCAATCAGCCCCAGCATTTT.

This chain uses TRBV9 with TRBJ2-1; D may be TRBD2 (5 bases). The CDR3 loop spans 20 amino acids. The V and J ends lost 3 bases and 3 bases respectively, with 28 bases between them. The germline V gene has CDR1 SGDLS and CDR2 YYNGEE. The CDR3 DNA follows: TGTGCCAGCAGCGAATCACTAGGAGAAAATGAACAGCGAATCTACAATGAGCAGTTCTTC. It codes for CASSESLGENEQRIYNEQFF.

This clone was observed a few times. This rearrangement joins TRBV9 to TRBJ1-3; TRBD1 is a possible D gene (5 bases). From germline, CDR1 is SGDLS and CDR2 YYNGEE. V shed 2 bases and J shed 8 bases, with 5 bases lying between them. The CDR3 spans 11 residues. The CDR3 reads CASSVGDTIYF. The DNA for the CDR3 is TGTGCCAGCAGCGTGGGGGACACCATATATTTT.

The rearrangement joins TRBV12-5 to TRBJ1-1, with a possible D match to TRBD1 (6 bases). Germline CDR1 LGHNT, CDR2 FRNRAP. This CDR3 is 14 amino acids long. V lost 3 bases, J lost 5 bases, and 13 bases lay in between. This chain's CDR3 is CASGLVPGTTEAFF. CDR3 DNA sequence: TGTGCTAGTGGTTTAGTCCCCGGGACAACTGAAGCTTTCTTT.

The chain joins TRBV2 to TRBJ2-3; 9 nucleotides align to TRBD2. V shed 2 bases, J shed 3 bases, and the junction held 3 bases outside the gene matches. This CDR3 is built from 15 residues. Germline CDR1 reads SNHLY; CDR2 reads FYNNEI. CDR3 loop: CASSETSGRTDTQYF. In nucleotides, the CDR3 is TGTGCCAGCAGTGAAACTAGCGGGCGGACAGATACGCAGTATTTT.

V and J are TRBV11-3 and TRBJ2-6; possible D gene TRBD2, 6 bases. Germline CDR1 is SGHNT and CDR2 is YENEEA. CDR3 length equals 16 residues. V was cut by 4 bases and J by 0 bases, with 10 bases left in between. The CDR3 bases are TGTGCCAGCAGCTCCTACGGGGGCTCTGGGGCCAACGTCCTGACTTTC. Protein product: CASSSYGGSGANVLTF.

This clone was counted only a few times. The V and J genes are TRBV7-2 and TRBJ1-2; perhaps TRBD1 as D (6 bases). With 1 base removed from V and 4 bases from J, the gap between germline ends came to 13 bases. CDR3 length equals 15 residues. Germline V gene sequence: CDR1 SGHTA, CDR2 FQGNSA. CDR3 residues: CASSLGGRGIYGYTF. The CDR3 coding sequence is TGTGCCAGCAGCTTAGGTGGCAGGGGCATCTATGGCTACACCTTC.

The chain recombines TRBV11-2 with TRBJ2-7, with 13 bases that match TRBD2. Looked up from germline, CDR1 is SGHAT and CDR2 is FQNNGV. V shed 5 bases, J shed 0 bases, and the junction held 4 bases outside the gene matches. This CDR3 spans 16 amino acids. The CDR3 reads CASSAGLAGDSYEQYF. In nucleotides, the CDR3 is TGTGCCAGCAGCGCCGGACTAGCGGGAGACTCCTACGAGCAGTACTTC.

The DNA for the CDR3 is TGTGCCAGCAGTGAGGAGGGATACACTGAAGCTTTCTTT. This translates into CASSEEGYTEAFF. This chain joins TRBV6-4 and TRBJ1-1, with D unclear. The germline V gene has CDR1 MRHNA and CDR2 SNTAGT. This CDR3 contains 13 residues. V lost 3 bases and J lost 3, with 8 bases in between.

CDR3: CASSLGAGRETQYF. DNA for the CDR3: TGTGCCAGCAGCTTAGGGGCAGGCCGGGAGACCCAGTACTTC. The V call is TRBV7-6, the J call TRBJ2-5, with D unclear. The CDR3 sequence is 14 residues long. Germline V gives CDR1 SGHVS, CDR2 FNYEAQ. V was clipped by 1 base and J by 5 bases, with 11 bases between them.

This clone was counted once. V and J are TRBV9 and TRBJ1-2; possibly TRBD1 for D (6 bases). CDR3 length equals 15 residues. V gave up 3 bases and J gave up 2 bases, with 14 bases separating them. The V gene's germline CDR1 is SGDLS and CDR2 YYNGEE. CDR3 sequence reads: CASSGGRGLNYGYTF. CDR3 in DNA: TGTGCCAGCAGCGGGGGCAGGGGACTAAACTATGGCTACACCTTC. The whole variable domain, remainder taken from reference TRBV9 and TRBJ1-2, is DSGVTQTPKHLITATGQRVTLRCSPRSGDLSVYWYQQSLDQGLQFLIQYYNGEERAKGNILERFSAQQFPDLHSELNLSSLELGDSALYFCASSGGRGLNYGYTFGSGTRLTVV.

The chain combines TRBV15 with TRBJ2-6; D call uncertain. The V gene lost 9 bases and the J gene lost 0 bases, with 15 bases spanning the gap. The CDR3 contains 16 residues. Germline-derived CDR1 and CDR2 are LNHNV and YYDKDF (reference sequence). The CDR3: CATKEEVISGANVLTF. The CDR3 DNA reads as TGTGCCACTAAGGAAGAGGTTATCTCTGGGGCCAACGTCCTGACTTTC.

The V gene is TRBV12-3 or TRBV12-4, the J gene TRBJ1-1, with D hard to call. Trimming removed 2 bases at V and 5 bases at J, with 9 bases between. CDR3 size: 13 residues. The CDR3 protein is CASSLSLVTEAFF. For the CDR3, the DNA is TGTGCCAGCAGTTTATCCTTGGTTACTGAAGCTTTCTTT.

This chain connects TRBV10-3 to TRBJ1-2, with D possibly matching TRBD1 (5 bases). CDR1 and CDR2 (germline): ENHRY, SYGVKD. Trimming took 10 bases from V and 6 from J, leaving 12 bases between them. The CDR3 is 11 residues long. CDR3: CATSQGNGYTF. In DNA, the CDR3 is TGTGCCACTTCTCAGGGTAATGGCTACACCTTC.

This rearrangement joins TRBV7-9 to TRBJ2-6; D perhaps matches TRBD1 (6 bases). Germline-derived CDR1 and CDR2 are SEHNR and FQNEAQ (reference sequence). Trimming took 5 bases from V and 2 from J, leaving 10 bases between them. The CDR3 spans 15 residues. The CDR3 DNA is TGTGCCAGCAGCAATCAGGGGCCTGGGGCCAACGTCCTGACTTTC. This translates into CASSNQGPGANVLTF. Using reference TRBV7-9 and TRBJ2-6 for the parts outside the CDR3, the full variable domain is DTGVSQNPRHKITKRGQNVTFRCDPISEHNRLYWYRQTLGQGPEFLTYFQNEAQLEKSRLLSDRFSAERPKGSFSTLEIQRTEQGDSAMYLCASSNQGPGANVLTFGAGSRLTVL.